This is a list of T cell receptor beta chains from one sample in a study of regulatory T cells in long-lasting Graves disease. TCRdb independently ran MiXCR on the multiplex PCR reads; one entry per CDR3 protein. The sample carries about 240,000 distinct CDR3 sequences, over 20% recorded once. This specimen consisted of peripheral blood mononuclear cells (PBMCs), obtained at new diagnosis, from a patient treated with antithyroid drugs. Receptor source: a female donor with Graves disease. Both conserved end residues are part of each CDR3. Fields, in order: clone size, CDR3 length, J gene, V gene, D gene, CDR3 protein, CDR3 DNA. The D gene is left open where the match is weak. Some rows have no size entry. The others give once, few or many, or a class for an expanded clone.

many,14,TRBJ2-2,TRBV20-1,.,CSASTLRNAGELFF,TGCAGTGCTAGCACCCTAAGGAACGCCGGGGAGCTGTTTTTT
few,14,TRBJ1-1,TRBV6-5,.,CASSYGGTISEAFF,TGTGCCAGCAGTTACGGTGGGACAATCTCTGAAGCTTTCTTT
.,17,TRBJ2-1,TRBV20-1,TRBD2,CSAETSGGPNSYNEQFF,TGCAGTGCTGAGACTAGCGGGGGGCCGAACTCCTACAATGAGCAGTTCTTC
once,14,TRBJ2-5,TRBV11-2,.,CASSETPDEETQYF,TGTGCCAGCAGCGAAACCCCGGACGAGGAGACCCAGTACTTC
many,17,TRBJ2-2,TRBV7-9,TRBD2,CASSPPPGLTLAGELFF,TGTGCCAGCAGCCCTCCACCGGGACTAACGCTGGCGGGGGAGCTGTTTTTT
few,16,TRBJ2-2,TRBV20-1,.,CSASPGGPGHTGELVF,TGCAGTGCTAGCCCCGGTGGGCCAGGGCACACCGGGGAGCTGGTTTTT
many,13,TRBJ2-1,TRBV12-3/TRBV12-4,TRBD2,CASSAGLNNEQFF,TGTGCCAGCAGCGCGGGACTAAACAATGAGCAGTTCTTC
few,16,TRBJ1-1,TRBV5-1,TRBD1,CASSLALTGGGTEAFF,TGCGCCAGCAGCTTGGCCTTGACAGGGGGAGGCACTGAAGCTTTCTTC
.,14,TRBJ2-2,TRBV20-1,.,CSAVGQRNTGELFF,TGCAGTGCAGTAGGACAGAGGAACACCGGGGAGCTGTTTTTT
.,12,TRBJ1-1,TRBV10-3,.,CAVSERSTEAFF,TGTGCCGTCAGTGAGCGGTCCACTGAAGCTTTCTTT
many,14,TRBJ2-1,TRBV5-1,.,CASSFAGTYNEQFF,TGCGCCAGCAGCTTCGCGGGGACCTACAATGAGCAGTTCTTC
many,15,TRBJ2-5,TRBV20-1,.,CSASNIGTRQETQYF,TGCAGTGCTAGCAATATAGGGACACGTCAAGAGACCCAGTACTTC